This entry lists 25 T cell receptor beta chains sequenced from one sample in a study of beta chain features in type 1 diabetes. Study-wide results and caveats: Moderate yet significant TCRB CDR3 shortening was seen in Type 1 diabetes patients in all four CD4+ subsets.

The antigens of these receptors remain unknown. Every bit of the isolated RNA underwent reverse transcription, so sequencing read expressed TCRB transcripts. Measured with immunoSEQ multiplex PCR; TCRdb has only the in-frame clones, and not every one. This table holds 45,000 to 65,000 clones, roughly 50% found once. The sequenced sample consisted of Tregs from blood. Source of these receptors: a woman between 40 and 50 years old with type 1 diabetes.

This chain links TRBV2 with TRBJ1-3; 7 positions agree with TRBD1. Trimming at V came to 6 bases and at J to 2 bases, leaving 7 bases not matched to a gene. This CDR3 is 15 amino acids long. The V gene's germline CDR1 is SNHLY and CDR2 FYNNEI. CDR3 sequence: CASRRQGAAGNTIYF. The CDR3, as DNA: TGTGCCAGCAGGCGACAGGGTGCGGCTGGAAACACCATATATTTT.

The rearrangement links TRBV10-2 to TRBJ1-5; D call uncertain. Trimming took 1 base from V and 4 from J, leaving 5 bases between them. The CDR3 is 13 amino acids. Germline-derived CDR1 and CDR2 are WSHSY and SAAADI. The CDR3 DNA is TGCGCCAGCAGTGAGTTGTATAATCAGCCCCAGCATTTT. It is translated as CASSELYNQPQHF.

J is TRBJ2-7 and V is TRBV7-9; weak D call: TRBD1 (6 bases). Trimming cost V 1 base and J 2 bases, with 12 bases left between them. The CDR3 contains 15 residues. Germline values: CDR1 SEHNR, CDR2 FQNEAQ (reference sequence). This chain's CDR3 is CASSLDYWTAYEQYF. The CDR3 coding sequence is TGTGCCAGCAGCTTAGACTATTGGACAGCCTACGAGCAGTACTTC.

The rearrangement uses TRBV14 and TRBJ1-2; tentative D call: TRBD1 (6 bases). The CDR3 is 13 residues long. Trimming cost V 3 bases and J 7 bases, with 12 bases left between them. The germline V gene has CDR1 SGHDN and CDR2 FVKESK. The CDR3 here is CASSQRTAGGYTF. The CDR3, as DNA: TGTGCCAGCAGCCAGAGGACAGCTGGTGGCTACACCTTC.

In this sample, this clone turned up once. This rearrangement joins TRBV6-5 to TRBJ1-2, with 7 bases aligning to TRBD1. This CDR3 has 16 residues. Germline trimming cut 3 bases from V and 8 bases from J; bases unmatched to any gene: 15. The germline gives CDR1 MNHEY, CDR2 SVGAGI. The CDR3 reads CASSYSAGQQGYGYTF. Here the CDR3 DNA reads TGTGCCAGCAGTTATTCCGCGGGACAGCAGGGATACGGCTACACCTTC.

This clone was seen only once. This chain joins TRBV18 and TRBJ1-1, with TRBD1 matching 11 bases. V shed 3 bases, J shed 4 bases, and the junction held 4 bases outside the gene matches. The CDR3 contains 15 residues. CDR1 and CDR2 (germline): KGHSH, LQKENI. For the CDR3, the DNA is TGTGCCAGCTCACCGGGGACAGGGGGAGGCACTGAAGCTTTCTTT. Amino acids: CASSPGTGGGTEAFF.

The chain combines TRBV5-1 with TRBJ1-2; no clear D gene. Between the trimmed V and J ends, which lost 7 bases and 8 bases, there was a span of 18 bases. This CDR3 is 13 amino acids long. Germline CDR1 reads SGHRS; CDR2 reads YFSETQ. The CDR3 region is CASAAGSLEGYTF. For the CDR3, the DNA is TGCGCCAGCGCCGCGGGATCCCTAGAAGGCTACACCTTC. The full variable domain, rest sourced from reference TRBV5-1 and TRBJ1-2, is KAGVTQTPRYLIKTRGQQVTLSCSPISGHRSVSWYQQTPGQGLQFLFEYFSETQRNKGNFPGRFSGRQFSNSRSEMNVSTLELGDSALYLCASAAGSLEGYTFGSGTRLTVV.

The CDR3: CASSPYERTDTQYF. CDR3 coding DNA: TGTGCCAGCAGCCCCTATGAGCGGACAGATACGCAGTATTTT. V and J are TRBV9 and TRBJ2-3; the D gene is possibly TRBD2 (5 bases). With 4 bases removed from V and 3 bases from J, the gap between germline ends came to 12 bases. Per germline, CDR1 SGDLS and CDR2 YYNGEE. This CDR3 has 14 amino acids. Full variable domain (missing parts from reference TRBV9 and TRBJ2-3): DSGVTQTPKHLITATGQRVTLRCSPRSGDLSVYWYQQSLDQGLQFLIQYYNGEERAKGNILERFSAQQFPDLHSELNLSSLELGDSALYFCASSPYERTDTQYFGPGTRLTVL.

The genes are TRBV14 and TRBJ2-2; D may be TRBD2 (6 bases). The V and J ends lost 0 bases and 7 bases respectively, with 24 bases between them. Germline CDR1 and CDR2: SGHDN and FVKESK. This CDR3 is built from 19 residues. CDR3 coding DNA: TGTGCCAGCAGCCAAGATAACCCCGGGACTTGGAATCGGGGCGGGGAGCTGTTTTTT. Protein product: CASSQDNPGTWNRGGELFF.

This clone was seen only a few times. The chain has TRBV5-4 and TRBJ2-1, with 8 bases that match TRBD1. This CDR3 contains 15 residues. V trimming: 2 bases; J trimming: 1 base; junction bases outside the gene matches: 2. Germline CDR1 and CDR2: SGHNT and YYREEE (reference sequence). CDR3 nucleotides: TGTGCCAGCAGCTTAGGGACAGGTTCCTACAATGAGCAGTTCTTC. It translates to CASSLGTGSYNEQFF. The entire variable domain, with the rest obtained from reference TRBV5-4 and TRBJ2-1, is as follows: ETGVTQSPTHLIKTRGQQVTLRCSSQSGHNTVSWYQQALGQGPQFIFQYYREEENGRGNFPPRFSGLQFPNYSSELNVNALELDDSALYLCASSLGTGSYNEQFFGPGTRLTVL.

This clone was seen a handful of times. As DNA, the CDR3 is TGTGCCAGCAGGGACGGGACAAATAGCAATCAGCCCCAGCATTTT. Protein sequence: CASRDGTNSNQPQHF. This rearrangement joins TRBV7-2 to TRBJ1-5; the D gene is possibly TRBD1 (6 bases). The germline CDR1 and CDR2 sequences are SGHTA and FQGNSA. The CDR3 is made up of 15 amino acids. Trimming left V 6 bases short and J 0 bases short, with 12 bases between.

This clone occurred a few times. The V and J genes are TRBV28 and TRBJ2-7; TRBD2 matches 7 bases. Losses at the gene ends were 4 bases for V and 3 bases for J; bases not matched to a gene: 9. Looked up from germline, CDR1 is MDHEN and CDR2 is SYDVKM. The CDR3 totals 15 residues. CDR3 bases: TGTGCCAGCAGTTCGTCCCGGCGGGGGTACTACGAGCAGTACTTC. It codes for CASSSSRRGYYEQYF.

This clone was seen a handful of times. The CDR3 here is CASSSPRTGRETQYF. The CDR3 region has the DNA TGTGCCAGCAGCTCTCCCCGGACAGGGCGAGAGACCCAGTACTTC. V and J are TRBV7-9 and TRBJ2-5; TRBD1 aligns across 8 bases. The germline V gene encodes CDR1 SEHNR and CDR2 FQNEAQ (reference sequence). Unmatched junction bases numbered 8, after V lost 4 bases and J lost 4 bases. The length of the CDR3 is 15 residues. The whole variable domain, remainder taken from reference TRBV7-9 and TRBJ2-5, is DTGVSQNPRHKITKRGQNVTFRCDPISEHNRLYWYRQTLGQGPEFLTYFQNEAQLEKSRLLSDRFSAERPKGSFSTLEIQRTEQGDSAMYLCASSSPRTGRETQYFGPGTRLLVL.

The rearrangement links TRBV6-5 to TRBJ2-1; 7 nucleotides agree with TRBD1. This CDR3 has 15 amino acids. After removal of 2 bases from V and 1 base from J, the junction contained 2 bases not matched to a gene. Germline V gives CDR1 MNHEY, CDR2 SVGAGI. The CDR3 nucleotides read TGTGCCAGCAGTTACGGGACAGCTTCCTACAATGAGCAGTTCTTC. Translated, it gives CASSYGTASYNEQFF.

There are a few counts of this clone. The chain uses TRBV6-5 and TRBJ2-7, with D perhaps TRBD1 (7 bases). Germline V gene data show CDR1 as MNHEY and CDR2 as SVGAGI. This CDR3 is 14 amino acids long. V lost 0 bases and J lost 6, with 12 bases in between. The DNA for the CDR3 is TGTGCCAGCAGTTACTCGAACAGGGGAGGCGAGCAGTACTTC. Protein product: CASSYSNRGGEQYF.

This clone was recorded a few times. The V gene is TRBV7-9, the J gene TRBJ1-4; D may be TRBD1 (5 bases). Germline CDR1 reads SEHNR; CDR2 reads FQNEAQ (reference sequence). The CDR3 has 15 amino acids. The V and J ends lost 4 bases and 0 bases respectively, with 9 bases between them. CDR3 sequence (DNA): TGTGCCAGCAGCTCCCCGACAGCAACTAATGAAAAACTGTTTTTT. It specifies CASSSPTATNEKLFF.

V usage is TRBV6-5 and J usage is TRBJ1-1, with D possibly TRBD1 on 5 matching bases. CDR3 size: 14 residues. Per germline, CDR1 MNHEY and CDR2 SVGAGI. The V end lost 4 bases, the J end lost 0 bases, and 9 bases lay between the germline ends. CDR3 residues: CASSSTGLNTEAFF. The CDR3 region has the DNA TGTGCCAGCAGTTCTACAGGCCTGAACACTGAAGCTTTCTTT.

The genes are TRBV5-5 and TRBJ1-1; D may be TRBD1 (6 bases). Between the trimmed V and J ends, which lost 0 bases and 8 bases, there was a span of 14 bases. The CDR3 sequence is 14 residues long. Germline V CDR1 and CDR2: SGHKS, YYEKEE (reference sequence). The CDR3 DNA reads TGTGCCAGCAGCTTGGGGGGGGGCTACCCCGAAGCTTTCTTT. It is translated as CASSLGGGYPEAFF.

The chain employs TRBV6-4 and TRBJ2-3, with D tentatively TRBD2 (5 bases). This CDR3 region has 12 residues. The V end lost 8 bases, the J end lost 2 bases, and 8 bases lay between the germline ends. CDR1 and CDR2 from the germline V gene are MRHNA and SNTAGT. The CDR3 sequence: CASSGNTDTQYF. The CDR3 region has the DNA TGTGCCAGCTCCGGGAACACAGATACGCAGTATTTT.

The chain carries TRBV7-7 and TRBJ2-5, with 10 nucleotides matching TRBD1. This CDR3 has 14 amino acids. After removal of 4 bases from V and 3 bases from J, the junction contained 2 bases not matched to a gene. From germline, CDR1 is SSHAT and CDR2 FNYEAQ (reference sequence). The CDR3 region is CASSSDRGEETQYF. DNA of the CDR3: TGTGCCAGCAGCTCGGACAGGGGGGAAGAGACCCAGTACTTC.

J is TRBJ2-5 and V is TRBV7-2; possible D gene TRBD1, 6 bases. This CDR3 has 16 residues. Deletions cut 5 bases from V and 5 bases from J, with 21 bases between. Germline V lookup: CDR1 SGHTA, CDR2 FQGNSA. The CDR3 coding sequence is TGTGCCAGCAGCCAAGAATCTAGCAGGGGTGGGGAGACCCAGTACTTC. Translation gives CASSQESSRGGETQYF.

This sequence joins TRBV2 and TRBJ2-3, with D maybe TRBD2 (6 bases). The germline gives CDR1 SNHLY, CDR2 FYNNEI. Trimming pared 5 bases from V and 8 bases from J, leaving 14 bases between. CDR3 size: 13 residues. CDR3 residues: CASSFQTRGTQYF. CDR3 in DNA: TGTGCCAGCAGTTTTCAAACGCGGGGTACGCAGTATTTT.

The chain couples TRBV4-1 to TRBJ2-2; a possible D gene is TRBD2 (6 bases). The germline V gene has CDR1 MGHRA and CDR2 YSYEKL. V lost 5 bases and J 4 bases, leaving 14 bases between the germline ends. This CDR3 contains 15 residues. The CDR3 DNA is TGCGCCAGCAGCGCCGGGACTCACGGCACCGGGGAGCTGTTTTTT. This codes for CASSAGTHGTGELFF.

The chain recombines TRBV13 with TRBJ2-3; 9 nucleotides match TRBD2. The CDR3 runs 16 residues. The germline V gene has CDR1 PRHDT and CDR2 FYEKMQ (reference sequence). The V gene end was trimmed by 4 bases and the J gene end by 2 bases; junction bases not matched to a gene: 7. In nucleotides, the CDR3 is TGTGCCAGCAGCTCGTCGGCTAGCGGGGACACAGATACGCAGTATTTT. Translated, it gives CASSSSASGDTDTQYF. The full variable domain, its missing parts supplied by reference TRBV13 and TRBJ2-3, is AAGVIQSPRHLIKEKRETATLKCYPIPRHDTVYWYQQGPGQDPQFLISFYEKMQSDKGSIPDRFSAQQFSDYHSELNMSSLELGDSALYFCASSSSASGDTDTQYFGPGTRLTVL.

This clone was seen only a few times. CDR3 sequence (DNA): TGCGCCAGCAGCCATACAGGGGTAGATGGCTACACCTTC. As protein: CASSHTGVDGYTF. This chain links TRBV4-3 with TRBJ1-2; the match to TRBD1 covers 7 bases. This CDR3 has 13 amino acids. CDR1 is LGHNA, CDR2 YSLEER, per germline. Unmatched junction bases numbered 4, after V lost 3 bases and J lost 6 bases.